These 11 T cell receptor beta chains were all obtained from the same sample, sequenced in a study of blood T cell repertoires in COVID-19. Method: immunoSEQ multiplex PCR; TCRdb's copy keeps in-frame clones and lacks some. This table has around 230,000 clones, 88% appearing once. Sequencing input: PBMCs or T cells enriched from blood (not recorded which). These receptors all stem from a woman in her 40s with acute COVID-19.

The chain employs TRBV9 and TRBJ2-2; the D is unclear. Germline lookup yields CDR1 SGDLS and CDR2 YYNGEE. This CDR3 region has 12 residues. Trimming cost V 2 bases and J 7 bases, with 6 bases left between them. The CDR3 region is CASSVPGGELFF. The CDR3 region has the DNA TGTGCCAGCAGCGTCCCCGGCGGGGAGCTGTTTTTT.

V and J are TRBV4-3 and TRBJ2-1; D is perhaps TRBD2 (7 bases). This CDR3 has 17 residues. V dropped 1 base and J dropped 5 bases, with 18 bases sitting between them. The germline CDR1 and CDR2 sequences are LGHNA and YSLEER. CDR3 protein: CASSQAGGGRRNNEQFF. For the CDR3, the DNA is TGCGCCAGCAGCCAAGCGGGGGGCGGGAGAAGAAACAATGAGCAGTTCTTC.

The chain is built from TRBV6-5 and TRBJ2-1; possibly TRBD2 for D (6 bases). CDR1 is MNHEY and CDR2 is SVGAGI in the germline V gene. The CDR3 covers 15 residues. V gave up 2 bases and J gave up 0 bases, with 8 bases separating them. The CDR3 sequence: CASSYGTSSYNEQFF. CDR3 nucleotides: TGTGCCAGCAGTTACGGGACTTCCTCCTACAATGAGCAGTTCTTC.

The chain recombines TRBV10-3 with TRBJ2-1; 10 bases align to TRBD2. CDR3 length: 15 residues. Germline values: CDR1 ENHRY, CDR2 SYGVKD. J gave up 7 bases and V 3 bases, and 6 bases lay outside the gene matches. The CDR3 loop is CAISESAGGGNEQFF. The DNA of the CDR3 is TGTGCCATCAGTGAATCAGCGGGAGGGGGTAATGAGCAGTTCTTC.

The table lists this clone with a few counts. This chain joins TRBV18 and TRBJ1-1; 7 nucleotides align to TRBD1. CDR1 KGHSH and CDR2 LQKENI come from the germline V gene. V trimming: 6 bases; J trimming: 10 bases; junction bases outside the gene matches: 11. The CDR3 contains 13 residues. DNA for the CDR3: TGTGCCAGCTCGCCCGGACGGCCAGGGGGAGCTTTCTTT. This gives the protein CASSPGRPGGAFF.

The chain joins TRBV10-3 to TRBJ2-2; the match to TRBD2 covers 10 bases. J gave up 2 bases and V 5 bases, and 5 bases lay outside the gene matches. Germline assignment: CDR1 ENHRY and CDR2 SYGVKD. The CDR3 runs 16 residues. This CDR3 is CAISLAGGTNTGELFF. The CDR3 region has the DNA TGTGCCATCAGTTTAGCGGGAGGTACCAACACCGGGGAGCTGTTTTTT.

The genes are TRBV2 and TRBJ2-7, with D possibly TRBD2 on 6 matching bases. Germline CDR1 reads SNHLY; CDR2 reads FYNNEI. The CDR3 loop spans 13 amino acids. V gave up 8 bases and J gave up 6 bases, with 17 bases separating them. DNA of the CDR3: TGTGCCAGCGGACGGGACTTGGATCGCGAGCAGTACTTC. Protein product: CASGRDLDREQYF.

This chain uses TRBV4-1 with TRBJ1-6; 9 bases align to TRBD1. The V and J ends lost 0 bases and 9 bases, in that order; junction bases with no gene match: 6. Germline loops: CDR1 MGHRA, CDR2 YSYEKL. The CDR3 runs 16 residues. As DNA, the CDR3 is TGCGCCAGCAGCCAAGAAGGACAGGGGAGGTTTTCACCCCTCCACTTT. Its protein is CASSQEGQGRFSPLHF.

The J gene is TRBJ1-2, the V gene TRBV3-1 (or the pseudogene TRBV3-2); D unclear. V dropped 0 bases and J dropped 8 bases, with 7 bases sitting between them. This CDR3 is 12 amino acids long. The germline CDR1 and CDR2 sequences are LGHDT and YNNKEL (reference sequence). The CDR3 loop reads CASSQDSRGYTF. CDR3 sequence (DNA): TGTGCCAGCAGCCAAGATTCGCGCGGCTACACCTTC.

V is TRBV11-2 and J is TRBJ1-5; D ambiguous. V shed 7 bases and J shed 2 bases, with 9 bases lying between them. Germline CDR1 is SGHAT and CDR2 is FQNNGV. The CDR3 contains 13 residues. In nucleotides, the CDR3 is TGTGCCAGCACTCGTAGCGGCAATCAGCCCCAGCATTTT. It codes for CASTRSGNQPQHF.

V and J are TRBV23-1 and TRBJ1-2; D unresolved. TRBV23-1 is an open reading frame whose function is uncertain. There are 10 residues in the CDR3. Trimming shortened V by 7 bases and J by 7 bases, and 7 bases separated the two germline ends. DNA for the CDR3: TGCGCCAGCAATTTTATTGGCTACACCTTC. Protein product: CASNFIGYTF.